This T cell receptor (beta chain) was recorded in a study of T cell responses to AZD1222 COVID-19 vaccine. Regarding the study as a whole: Close to half of all spike-specific TCRs reportedly target regions of the variants that are unmutated. Spike as a whole was targeted by vaccine-associated CD4 TCRs, dominant at 160-218 and 743-854.

Trimming removed 4 bases from V and 8 bases from J, with 11 bases in between. This CDR3 contains 12 residues. Per germline, CDR1 MGHDK and CDR2 SYGVNS. Comments on this clone: Its specificity is unknown.

The table came from immunoSEQ multiplex PCR; TCRdb's copy has only in-frame clones and leaves some out. The table shows tens of thousands of clones, with roughly nine tenths occurring only once. The source is an adult who received the AZD1222 COVID-19 vaccine. The rearrangement joins TRBV25-1 to TRBJ1-2; D call uncertain. The material sequenced was peripheral blood, taken 28 days after the second AZD1222 dose. CDR3 residues: CASSVAEGGYTF. The CDR3 nucleotides are TGTGCCAGCAGTGTCGCCGAAGGGGGCTACACCTTC.